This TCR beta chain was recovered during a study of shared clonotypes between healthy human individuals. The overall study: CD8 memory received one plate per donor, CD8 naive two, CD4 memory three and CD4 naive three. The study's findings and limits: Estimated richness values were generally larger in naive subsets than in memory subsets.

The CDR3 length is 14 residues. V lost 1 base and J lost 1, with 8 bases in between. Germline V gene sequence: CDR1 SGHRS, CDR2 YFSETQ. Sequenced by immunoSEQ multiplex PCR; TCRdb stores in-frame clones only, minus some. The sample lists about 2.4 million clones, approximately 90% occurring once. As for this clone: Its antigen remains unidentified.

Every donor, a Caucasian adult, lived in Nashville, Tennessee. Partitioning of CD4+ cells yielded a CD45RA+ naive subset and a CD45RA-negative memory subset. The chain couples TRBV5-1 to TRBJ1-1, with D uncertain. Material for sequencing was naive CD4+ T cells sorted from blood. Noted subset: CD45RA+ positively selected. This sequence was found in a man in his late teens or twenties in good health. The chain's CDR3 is CASSLLPENTEAFF. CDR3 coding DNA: TGCGCCAGCAGCTTGCTCCCCGAGAACACTGAAGCTTTCTTT.